This T cell receptor beta chain was sequenced in a study of vaccination effects on CD4 cells after COVID-19 (dated by TCRdb to between 2021 and 2023). Turning to the overall study: Participants received two doses of either the BNT162b2 or the mRNA-1273 mRNA SARS-CoV-2 vaccine. In both COVID-19 convalescent patients and infection-naive vaccine recipients, the study compared SARS-CoV-2 spike-specific CD4+ TCR repertoires from before mRNA vaccination with those from after it. The full study included around ten COVID-19 convalescent patients and a few SARS-CoV-2-naive healthy vaccine recipients. Cultures from other donors in the study were sequenced with the Oncomine TCR Beta short-read assay on an Illumina iSeq 100. Overall results and qualifications from the work: The study was limited by a small number of convalescent patients, and early post-infection timepoints were lacking. At late post-vaccination timepoints, both infection-induced and vaccine-induced clones showed marked clonal contraction, consistent with waning T cell responses. Among healthy vaccine recipients, nearly all vaccine-induced clones were SARS-CoV-2 mono-reactive, and just 1 of 255 was cross-reactive with common cold coronaviruses.

Library prep was done by the immunoSEQ multiplex PCR assay. TCR beta CDR3 sequencing was performed on DNA from the cultured, isolated CD4+ T cells. In the original analysis: Non-productive TCR sequences were discarded, and reads were trimmed to the CDR3 region, with only CDR3s of 7 or more amino acids retained. Antigen-specific clonotypes were identified with the MANAFEST web app by comparing expansion in peptide wells against reference cultures. To count as positive, a clone had to show expansion at FDR<0.05 compared with the reference and with all other wells, an odds ratio above 5, and a frequency above 0.1% in two replicate wells. Clonotypes significantly expanded in SARS-CoV-2 spike wells and in at least one common cold coronavirus spike condition were defined as cross-reactive. Using the stringdist R package, CDR3 similarity was measured by Levenshtein distance, and unrooted trees were constructed with ape in R 3.6.1. The table comes from immuneACCESS by way of TCRdb, which keeps in-frame sequences with V and J called. Part of the clones is missing from these tables; in studies checked, under half for an unresolved V gene and the rest for unknown reasons. V and J calls and clone size are those listed in that table; D and trimming were worked out from the DNA. Recorded for this sample are 65,000 to 90,000 clones; about four fifths of them occurred a single time. The ten largest clones represent around 2.9% of the sample.

After removal of 3 bases from V and 3 bases from J, the junction retains 10 bases not matched to a gene. The CDR3 has 16 amino acids, counting the end cysteine and phenylalanine. The CDR3 DNA has 48 bases and is translated from base 1. According to the germline V gene, CDR1 reads SGHRS and CDR2 reads YFSETQ. In the ViraFEST assay, PBMC were stimulated with viral peptide pools, and TCR sequencing was then used to find antigen-specific CD4+ T cell clonotypes based on their expansion. After around ten days of culture, CD4+ T cells were isolated with the EasySep CD4+ T cell isolation kit. Healthy vaccine recipients had no prior SARS-CoV-2 infection, confirmed by negative nucleocapsid antibodies before and after vaccination. About 2.2 million PBMC per well were cultured in IMDM with 5% human AB serum, around 9.1 IU/ml IL-2 and gentamicin, plus 10 ug/ml peptides. On days 3 and 7, half of the culture medium was replaced with fresh IL-2-containing medium. Unless noted otherwise, every peptide stimulation condition was grown in triplicate wells. Using Ficoll-Paque Plus gradient centrifugation, PBMC were separated from whole blood and then either used fresh or cryopreserved at -140C. Overlapping peptide pools spanned the spike proteins of SARS-CoV-2 and the common cold coronaviruses HCoV-NL63, HCoV-OC43 and HCoV-229E. Genomic DNA was extracted from cultured CD4+ T cells with the QIAamp micro DNA kit.

This clone was detected once. Its antigen is unknown. Base qualities were left out, and no much larger clone turns up one base away. Here the chain combines TRBV5-1 and TRBJ2-3; the junction holds 7 bases that match TRBD2. The origin of this receptor is a human donor who received a COVID-19 vaccine. The sequences come from CD4+ T cells from PBMCs cultured with HCoV-NL63 spike peptides, collected before COVID-19 vaccination. According to the study, the label for this sample's cell subset or site signals: HCoV-NL63 spike overlapping peptide pool stimulation. The encoded CDR3 is CASSSQRLAVTDTQYF. The DNA is as follows: TGCGCCAGCAGCTCCCAGAGACTAGCTGTAACAGATACGCAGTATTTT.